This T cell receptor (beta chain) emerged from a study of blood T cell repertoires in COVID-19. Turning to the study itself: In each case, the material was cDNA or gDNA derived from T cells, B-cell-depleted T cells, or PBMCs.

The germline V gene encodes CDR1 SGDLS and CDR2 YYNGEE. This CDR3 region has 14 residues. J gave up 5 bases and V 3 bases, and 2 bases lay outside the gene matches. Original data processing: By means of reference gene primer amplification, nucleated cell counts were estimated. Profiled with immunoSEQ multiplex PCR; TCRdb holds only in-frame clones, not every one. V, J and clone size reflect that table, while D and trimming were determined from the DNA. The sample contains about 200,000 clones, roughly 82% of which appear only once. The material sequenced was PBMCs or T cells enriched from blood (not recorded which). The chain uses TRBV9 and TRBJ1-4; TRBD1 matches 9 bases. This clonotype originated in a man aged 40-50 years with acute COVID-19. CDR3 region: CASSAGTGNEKLFF. The CDR3, as DNA: TGTGCCAGCAGCGCCGGGACAGGGAATGAAAAACTGTTTTTT.